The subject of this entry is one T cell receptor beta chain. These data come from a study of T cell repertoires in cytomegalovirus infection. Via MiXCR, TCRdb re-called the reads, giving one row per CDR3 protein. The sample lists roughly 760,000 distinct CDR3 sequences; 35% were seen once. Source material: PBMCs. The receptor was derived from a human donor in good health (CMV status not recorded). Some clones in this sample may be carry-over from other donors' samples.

The CDR3 DNA reads as TGTGCCAGCAGCTGGACTACAGGGTACCACAATGAGCAGTTCTTC. Translation gives CASSWTTGYHNEQFF. The V gene is TRBV5-6, the J gene TRBJ2-1, with D tentatively TRBD1 or TRBD2 (6 bases each). Germline V lookup: CDR1 SGHDT, CDR2 YYEEEE. Trimming left V 3 bases short and J 5 bases short, with 15 bases between. This CDR3 comprises 15 residues. The full variable domain, with the rest looked up from reference TRBV5-6 and TRBJ2-1, is DAGVTQSPTHLIKTRGQQVTLRCSPKSGHDTVSWYQQALGQGPQFIFQYYEEEERQRGNFPDRFSGHQFPNYSSELNVNALLLGDSALYLCASSWTTGYHNEQFFGPGTRLTVL.